These 8 T cell receptor beta chains were sequenced from one sample in a study of T cell responses to AZD1222 COVID-19 vaccine. The protocol was immunoSEQ multiplex PCR, while the TCRdb copy is restricted to in-frame clones and leaves out a portion. The sample lists 130,000 to 150,000 clones, under 95% occurring once. Here the sequenced sample was peripheral blood, taken on day 0 of AZD1222 vaccination. The receptors derive from an adult in good health.

V usage is TRBV2 and J usage is TRBJ2-3; no definite D call. The CDR3 runs 12 residues. Germline values: CDR1 SNHLY, CDR2 FYNNEI. Trimming took off 1 base at V and 7 bases at J, with 6 bases between the two ends. The CDR3 region is CASSEEGNTQYF. CDR3 in DNA: TGTGCCAGCAGTGAAGAGGGTAATACGCAGTATTTT.

CDR3 in amino acids: CASSQGQGASYEQYF. CDR3 bases: TGCGCCAGCAGCCAAGGCCAGGGGGCCTCCTACGAGCAGTACTTC. The rearrangement links TRBV4-1 to TRBJ2-7; TRBD1 matches at 8 bases. Germline V CDR1 and CDR2: MGHRA, YSYEKL. After removal of 1 base from V and 0 bases from J, the junction contained 2 bases not matched to a gene. This CDR3 has 15 residues.

J is TRBJ2-7 and V is TRBV7-2; D gene unclear. The ends were cut back, 4 bases at V and 4 bases at J, with 11 bases in the middle. The CDR3 is 13 residues long. Germline V CDR1 and CDR2: SGHTA, FQGNSA. The CDR3 coding sequence is TGTGCCAGCAGCTCGCACTATGAGTACGAGCAGTACTTC. It yields the protein CASSSHYEYEQYF.

The V gene is TRBV28, the J gene TRBJ2-5, with 12 positions matching TRBD2. The V gene end was trimmed by 8 bases and the J gene end by 9 bases; junction bases not matched to a gene: 7. The CDR3 is 13 residues long. CDR1 MDHEN and CDR2 SYDVKM come from the germline V gene. The CDR3 reads CASGLAGHGAQYF. The CDR3 nucleotides read TGTGCCAGCGGACTAGCGGGGCACGGGGCCCAGTACTTC.

The V gene is TRBV11-2, the J gene TRBJ1-5; tentative D call: TRBD1 (5 bases). Germline loops: CDR1 SGHAT, CDR2 FQNNGV. With 5 bases removed from V and 3 bases from J, the gap between germline ends came to 11 bases. The CDR3 extends over 14 amino acids. CDR3 in amino acids: CASSPGRTNQPQHF. The CDR3 DNA sequence: TGTGCCAGCAGCCCGGGACGGACCAATCAGCCCCAGCATTTT. Drawing the rest from reference TRBV11-2 and TRBJ1-5, the complete variable domain is EAGVAQSPRYKIIEKRQSVAFWCNPISGHATLYWYQQILGQGPKLLIQFQNNGVVDDSQLPKDRFSAERLKGVDSTLKIQPAKLEDSAVYLCASSPGRTNQPQHFGDGTRLSIL.

This clone was counted once. At one boundary the junction diverges from the germline segment, which might be a read error. V usage is TRBV7-9 and J usage is TRBJ2-2, with TRBD1 matching 10 bases. Germline CDR1 is SEHNR and CDR2 is FQNEAQ (reference sequence). The CDR3 consists of 16 residues. CDR3 residues: CASRLAAGQGTGELFF. Written as DNA, the CDR3 is TGTGCCAGCAGGTTAGCGGCGGGACAGGGGACAGGGGAGCTGTTTTTT.

The CDR3 bases are TGTGCCAGCAGTCGAAGGGGACTACAAGCCGCCTACGAGCAGTACTTC. The encoded protein is CASSRRGLQAAYEQYF. The gene calls are TRBV6-6 and TRBJ2-7; 7 bases are shared with TRBD2. This CDR3 is built from 16 residues. The V gene's germline CDR1 is MNHNY and CDR2 SVGAGI (reference sequence). The trim removed 5 bases at V and 2 bases at J, leaving 12 bases unmatched.

This chain joins TRBV27 and TRBJ2-1, with D perhaps being TRBD1 or TRBD2 (6 bases each). Germline V gene data show CDR1 as MNHEY and CDR2 as SMNVEV (reference sequence). Trimming left V 7 bases short and J 1 base short, with 17 bases between. The CDR3 sequence is 16 residues long. The CDR3 here is CASTLFEGGSYNEQFF. For the CDR3, the DNA is TGTGCCAGCACCTTGTTTGAGGGGGGATCCTACAATGAGCAGTTCTTC.